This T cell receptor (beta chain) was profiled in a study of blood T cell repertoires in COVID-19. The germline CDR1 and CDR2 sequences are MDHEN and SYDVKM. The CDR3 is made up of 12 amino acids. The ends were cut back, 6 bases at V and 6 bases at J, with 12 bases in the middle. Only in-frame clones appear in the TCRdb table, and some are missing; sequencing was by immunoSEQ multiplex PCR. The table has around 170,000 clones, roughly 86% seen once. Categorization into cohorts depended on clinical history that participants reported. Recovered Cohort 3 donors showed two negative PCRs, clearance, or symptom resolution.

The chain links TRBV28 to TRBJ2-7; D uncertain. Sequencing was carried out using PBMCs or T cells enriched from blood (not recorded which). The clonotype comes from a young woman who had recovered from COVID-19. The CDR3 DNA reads TGTGCCAGCAGCCCACTTCGTCCCGAGCAGTACTTC. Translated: CASSPLRPEQYF.